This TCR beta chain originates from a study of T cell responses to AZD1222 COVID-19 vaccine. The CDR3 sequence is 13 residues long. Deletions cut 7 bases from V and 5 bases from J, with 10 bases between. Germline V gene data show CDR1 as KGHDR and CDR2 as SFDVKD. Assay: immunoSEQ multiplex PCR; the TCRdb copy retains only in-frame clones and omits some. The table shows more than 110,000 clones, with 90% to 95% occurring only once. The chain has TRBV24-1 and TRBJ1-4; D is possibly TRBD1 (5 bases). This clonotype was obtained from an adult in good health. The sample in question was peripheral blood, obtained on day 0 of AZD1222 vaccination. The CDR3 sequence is CATSREQNEKLFF. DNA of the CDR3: TGTGCCACCAGCAGGGAGCAAAATGAAAAACTGTTTTTT.